This T cell receptor beta chain was found in a study of T cell responses to AZD1222 COVID-19 vaccine. Across the whole study: Pooled in the analysis were second doses at about 4 or about 12 weeks. Study-wide results and caveats: Repertoires in all cases were sampled only once the peak T cell response had passed. Clonal diversity was possibly underestimated; the donors were predominantly white British and more often female.

Libraries were prepared by immunoSEQ multiplex PCR; TCRdb keeps only in-frame clonotypes and omits some of them. This sample yields around 110,000 clones, of which around 94% are seen a single time; over 1.5% belongs to the top ten. The CDR3 covers 13 residues. V shed 8 bases and J shed 4 bases, with 14 bases lying between them. Germline loops: CDR1 SNHLY, CDR2 FYNNEI. Points on this clone: Its target is unknown.

The source was peripheral blood, collected on day 0 of AZD1222 vaccination. The chain combines TRBV2 with TRBJ1-2; the D gene is possibly TRBD1 (5 bases). The sequence was collected from an adult in good health. The CDR3, as DNA: TGTGCCAGCCACCCAGGGAACCTCTATGGCTACACCTTC. Encoded protein: CASHPGNLYGYTF.